This TCR beta chain derives from a study of T cell responses to AZD1222 COVID-19 vaccine (dated by TCRdb to about 2021). Describing the broader study: AZD1222 recipients given second doses at about 4 weeks or at about 12 weeks were pooled, since spike-specific TCR depth and breadth were not found to differ between the two schedules. A total of approximately 240 trial participants underwent TCR sequencing, of whom around 200 received two doses of AZD1222 and about 25 received two doses of the MenACWY control vaccine. Trial participants were enrolled by age into 18-55, 56-69 and 70-plus year subgroups, with approximately 150, 28 and 58 TCR-sequenced participants respectively. What the authors observed across the whole study: Spike-specific TCR breadth and depth rose significantly after two AZD1222 doses compared with day 0 and with MenACWY recipients. Conclusions about previously exposed vaccinees were limited because only six AZD1222 recipients were SARS-CoV-2 seropositive at baseline. Nearly half of unique spike-specific TCRs reportedly recognized epitopes outside regions mutated in the B.1.351 and B.1.1.7 variants. In the small 56-69-year group, the increase in depth fell short of significance, most likely because of low power. Most participants were white British and females outnumbered males, and the authors suggested that clonal diversity may have been underestimated. Because no day 14 peak-response samples were available, the repertoires could be characterized only after the peak T cell response. The vaccine-associated CD4 TCRs covered the entire spike protein, and the dominant responses fell in regions 160-218 and 743-854.

Measured from the cysteine to the phenylalanine, the CDR3 is 17 residues long. The retained sequence is limited to the CDR3, 51 bases, with the frame set at the first base. The CDR3 regions of human TCRbeta chains were analyzed by immunosequencing. On the study's bioinformatics: TCRs in the repertoires were matched against a reference library of SARS-CoV-2-specific TCRs that had been generated with the MIRA antigen-specificity platform. Breadth meant the fraction of unique TCRs that were SARS-CoV-2-associated, whereas depth meant the fraction of total T cells that were SARS-CoV-2-associated. Using the MIRA data, each spike-specific TCR was assigned both to the spike region to which the TCR was reactive and to a CD4 or CD8 class. Log10-transformed breadth and depth values were compared by one-way ANOVA with Sidak's multiple comparisons tests. TCRdb limited this immuneACCESS table to in-frame rearrangements with V and J called. A share of clones is missing; checked studies link under half to unresolved V genes, and the rest is unexplained. The D gene and trimming were derived from the DNA, and the V and J assignments and clone size from that table. The sample yields some 120,000 clones; approximately 89% were counted once. Approximately 4.9% of the sample rests with the top ten.

The sample's time point, from its label and the paper: baseline before first vaccination. The vaccinee samples were drawn from two UK trials, COV001 and COV002, one of which was a single-blind randomized controlled phase 2/3 trial testing AZD1222 (ChAdOx1 nCoV-19) in healthy adults. For TCRbeta chain sequencing, PBMC samples were collected from trial participants at day 0 and at day 28 after the second dose. This clone was found a few times. The antigen this receptor binds is unknown. No per-base quality is available; no much larger clone lies one base away. The sample was peripheral blood, taken on day 0 of AZD1222 vaccination. The receptor's source is an adult in good health. The chain employs TRBV21-1 and TRBJ1-2; TRBD1 was called by the table and not checked on the DNA. TRBV21-1 counts as a pseudogene. DNA sequence: TGTGCCAGCAACCTCCCGGACAGGGGGTTGTCTAACTATGGCTACACCTTC. Translation gives CASNLPDRGLSNYGYTF.